This TCR beta chain is drawn from a study of cytomegalovirus exposure and HLA in healthy donors. Study-level findings and limits: The study found most TCR sequences rare, yet found some public TCRs in many donors.

Remarks on this clone: Its cognate antigen is unknown.

The CDR3 is 13 amino acids. In germline, CDR1 is GTSNPN, CDR2 SVGIG (reference sequence). Trimming cost V 5 bases and J 0 bases, with 8 bases left between them. Primers: 60 Vbeta forward and 13 Jbeta reverse. Source study methods: Later, an analysis found some 80 million unique TCR beta chains, and about 10 million of these were shared. Libraries were prepared by immunoSEQ multiplex PCR; TCRdb keeps only in-frame clonotypes and omits some of them. V and J calls and clone size are copied from that table; D and trimming were computed from the DNA. There are some 180,000 clones in the sample; over 80% occur only once, and more than 1.1% lies in the top ten.

The J gene is TRBJ2-1, the V gene TRBV30, with D hard to call. The source material was PBMCs. The receptor's source is a girl aged 10-17 years in good health and CMV-seropositive. This CDR3 reads CAWAWSSYNEQFF. The CDR3 region has the DNA TGTGCCTGGGCTTGGAGCTCCTACAATGAGCAGTTCTTC.